This TCR beta chain was observed in a study of T cells after yellow fever vaccination. This clonotype showed up many times. The germline V and J ends were trimmed by 11 bases and 0 bases, with 13 bases remaining between them. Germline V CDR1 and CDR2: MNHNY, SVGAGI (reference sequence). The CDR3 spans 13 residues. The authors made TCR cDNA by 5'RACE template switching, adding a universal primer site and UMIs. Using its own MiXCR run on the 5' RACE reads, TCRdb lists one record per CDR3 protein. The sample lists over 300,000 distinct CDR3 sequences, around 3.6% occurring once. The rearrangement links TRBV6-6 to TRBJ1-1, with a weak D call TRBD1 (6 bases). The clonotype originates from a man aged 18-30 years who received the YFV17D yellow fever vaccine. Sequencing used PBMCs, obtained on the day of the yellow fever booster vaccination. The CDR3 loop reads CAVFRGMNTEAFF. Written as DNA, the CDR3 is TGTGCCGTGTTCAGGGGCATGAACACTGAAGCTTTCTTT.